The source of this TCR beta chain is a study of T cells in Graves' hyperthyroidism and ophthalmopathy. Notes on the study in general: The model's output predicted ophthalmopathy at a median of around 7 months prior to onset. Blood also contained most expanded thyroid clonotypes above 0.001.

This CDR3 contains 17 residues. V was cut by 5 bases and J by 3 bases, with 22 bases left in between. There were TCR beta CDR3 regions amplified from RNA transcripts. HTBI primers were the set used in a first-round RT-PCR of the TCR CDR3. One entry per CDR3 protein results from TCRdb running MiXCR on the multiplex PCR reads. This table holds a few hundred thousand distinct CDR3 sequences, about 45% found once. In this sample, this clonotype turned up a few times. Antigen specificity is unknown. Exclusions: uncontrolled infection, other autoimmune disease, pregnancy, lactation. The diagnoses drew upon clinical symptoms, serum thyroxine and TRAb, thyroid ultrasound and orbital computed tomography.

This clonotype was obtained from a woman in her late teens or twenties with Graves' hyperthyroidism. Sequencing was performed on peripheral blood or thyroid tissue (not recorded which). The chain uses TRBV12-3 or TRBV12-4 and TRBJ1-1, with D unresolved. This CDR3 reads CASSPFAFLDSDTEAFF. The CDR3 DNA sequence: TGTGCCAGCAGTCCCTTTGCTTTTTTGGATTCGGACACTGAAGCTTTCTTT.